The clone carrying this TCR beta chain was counted once. What it recognizes is unknown. V shed 4 bases, J shed 2 bases, and the junction held 8 bases outside the gene matches. Germline CDR1 and CDR2: SGHRS and YFSETQ. The CDR3 is 15 amino acids. Only in-frame clones appear in the TCRdb table, and some are missing; sequencing was by immunoSEQ multiplex PCR. This table holds tens of thousands of clones, about 71% found once. These data come from a study of vaccination effects on CD4 cells after COVID-19. Study-wide results and limits: Cross-reactivity with common cold coronaviruses was shown by only 1 of 255 vaccine-induced clones in healthy vaccinees.

Within the ViraFEST assay, antigen-specific CD4+ T cells underwent expansion with viral peptide pools prior to sequencing. When less than 13 days of culture had elapsed, CD4+ T cells were isolated. Absence of prior SARS-CoV-2 infection characterized the vaccine recipients, who showed negative nucleocapsid antibodies. Half of the medium was exchanged for IL-2 medium on both days 3 and 7. The chain links TRBV5-1 to TRBJ2-7; 8 bases match TRBD2. The sample here was CD4+ T cells from PBMCs cultured with HCoV-OC43 spike peptides, taken before COVID-19 vaccination. The subset here: HCoV-OC43 spike overlapping peptide pool stimulation. This sequence was found in a human donor who received a COVID-19 vaccine. The CDR3 DNA reads TGCGCCAGCAGCGTCGGACTAGCTTTAACCTACGAGCAGTACTTC. It translates to CASSVGLALTYEQYF. Supplemented by reference TRBV5-1 and TRBJ2-7, the full variable domain reads KAGVTQTPRYLIKTRGQQVTLSCSPISGHRSVSWYQQTPGQGLQFLFEYFSETQRNKGNFPGRFSGRQFSNSRSEMNVSTLELGDSALYLCASSVGLALTYEQYFGPGTRLTVT.